These 30 T cell receptor beta chains were sequenced from one sample in a study of T cell responses to AZD1222 COVID-19 vaccine. Some clones are missing from TCRdb's copy, which holds only in-frame ones; the method was immunoSEQ multiplex PCR. The sample holds roughly 98,000 clones, over 85% seen once. Sequenced material: peripheral blood, taken on day 0 of AZD1222 vaccination. These receptors came from an adult in good health.

The J gene is TRBJ2-2, the V gene TRBV12-3 or TRBV12-4; D ambiguous. V lost 6 bases to trimming and J lost 0 bases, with 2 bases between them. The CDR3 runs 12 residues. Written as DNA, the CDR3 is TGTGCCAGCAGCACGAACACCGGGGAGCTGTTTTTT. Protein: CASSTNTGELFF.

V usage is TRBV7-3 and J usage is TRBJ2-3, with TRBD2 matching 7 bases. The V segment lost 0 bases and the J segment 1 base; nucleotides outside the gene matches: 7. Germline CDR1 reads SGHTA; CDR2 reads FQGTGA. The CDR3 sequence is 17 residues long. As DNA, the CDR3 is TGTGCCAGCAGCTTAACCGGATTTGGGGGGGGCACAGATACGCAGTATTTT. Translation: CASSLTGFGGGTDTQYF.

The chain couples TRBV7-9 to TRBJ2-7, with 7 bases identical to TRBD2. Germline V gene lookup returns CDR1 SEHNR and CDR2 FQNEAQ (reference sequence). After removal of 6 bases from V and 5 bases from J, the junction contained 4 bases not matched to a gene. This CDR3 has 12 residues. CDR3: CASSFAGDEQYF. The CDR3 DNA reads as TGTGCCAGCAGTTTTGCGGGGGACGAGCAGTACTTC.

CDR3 amino acids: CATSDRRGSGANVLTF. In DNA, the CDR3 is TGTGCCACCAGTGACCGACGAGGCTCTGGGGCCAACGTCCTGACTTTC. The V gene is TRBV24-1, the J gene TRBJ2-6; D is ambiguous. CDR3 length: 16 residues. From germline, CDR1 is KGHDR and CDR2 SFDVKD. V lost 4 bases to trimming and J lost 0 bases, with 9 bases between them.

This clone was detected once. The V gene is TRBV3-1 (or the pseudogene TRBV3-2), the J gene TRBJ1-6, with TRBD1 matching 8 bases. V shed 4 bases and J 10 bases; nucleotides not matched to a gene: 9. The CDR3 is 15 residues long. Germline V gene data show CDR1 as LGHDT and CDR2 as YNNKEL (reference sequence). The CDR3: CASSPGQVRSSPLHF. In DNA, the CDR3 is TGTGCCAGCAGCCCGGGACAGGTTCGGTCATCACCCCTCCACTTT.

The chain employs TRBV5-6 and TRBJ1-5; unclear D gene. Germline V CDR1 and CDR2: SGHDT, YYEEEE. This CDR3 contains 14 residues. V dropped 4 bases and J dropped 4 bases, with 12 bases sitting between them. CDR3 region: CASSAYFENQPQHF. The DNA of the CDR3 is TGTGCCAGCAGCGCTTATTTCGAGAATCAGCCCCAGCATTTT.

The chain couples TRBV24-1 to TRBJ2-1; 11 bases are a match to TRBD2. This CDR3 contains 17 residues. Germline V gene sequence: CDR1 KGHDR, CDR2 SFDVKD. V was clipped by 1 base and J by 3 bases; unmatched bases: 4. CDR3: CATSDFGTSGNYNEQFF. The CDR3, as DNA: TGTGCCACCAGTGATTTTGGGACTAGCGGAAACTACAATGAGCAGTTCTTC.

This clone came up a few times. This rearrangement joins TRBV3-1 (or the pseudogene TRBV3-2) to TRBJ1-5, with D possibly being TRBD1 (5 bases). Germline V gene data show CDR1 as LGHDT and CDR2 as YNNKEL (reference sequence). The CDR3 covers 14 residues. The V end was cut by 5 bases, the J end by 4 bases, with 12 bases between. The CDR3 reads CASSMGTGNQPQHF. The CDR3 nucleotides are TGTGCCAGCAGCATGGGGACGGGAAATCAGCCCCAGCATTTT.

This chain links TRBV10-1 with TRBJ2-3, with D possibly called TRBD1 or TRBD2 (5 bases each). The CDR3 has 14 residues. V was pared by 3 bases and J by 4 bases, with 11 bases between. The germline V gene encodes CDR1 WNHNN and CDR2 SYGVQD (reference sequence). The CDR3 nucleotides read TGCGCCAGCAGTGAAGAGGGGTTGGCAGATACGCAGTATTTT. Amino acids: CASSEEGLADTQYF.

J is TRBJ1-5 and V is TRBV5-8; D is ambiguous. The germline CDR1 and CDR2 sequences are SGHTS and YDEGEE. CDR3 length: 14 amino acids. V lost 2 bases to trimming and J lost 1 base, with 7 bases between them. In DNA, the CDR3 is TGTGCCAGCAGCTTTTCGGGAAGCAATCAGCCCCAGCATTTT. It encodes CASSFSGSNQPQHF.

The V call is TRBV29-1, the J call TRBJ2-7; D is perhaps TRBD1 (6 bases). Trimming took off 0 bases at V and 3 bases at J, with 21 bases between the two ends. CDR1 is SQVTM, CDR2 ANQGSEA, per germline. The CDR3 consists of 17 residues. Here the CDR3 DNA reads TGCAGCGTTGAAGATTGGTATCAGCAAGGGGGAATCTACGAGCAGTACTTC. Its translation: CSVEDWYQQGGIYEQYF.

The V and J genes are TRBV27 and TRBJ2-7, with D possibly TRBD1 on 6 matching bases. Trimming cost V 2 bases and J 0 bases, with 14 bases left between them. The CDR3 has 16 residues. Germline V gives CDR1 MNHEY, CDR2 SMNVEV (reference sequence). In DNA, the CDR3 is TGTGCCAGCAGTTTAAAACAGGGACAACCCTCCTACGAGCAGTACTTC. Its translation: CASSLKQGQPSYEQYF.

The chain uses TRBV6-5 and TRBJ2-3; D might be TRBD1 (5 bases). V lost 0 bases, J lost 4 bases, and 11 bases lay in between. Germline CDR1 reads MNHEY; CDR2 reads SVGAGI. The CDR3 has 15 amino acids. The CDR3 protein is CASSYSFRESDTQYF. Here the CDR3 DNA reads TGTGCCAGCAGTTACTCCTTCAGGGAATCAGATACGCAGTATTTT.

To note about this clone: Mismatch with germline at one junction end may stem from a read error. The chain couples TRBV7-9 to TRBJ1-2, with D tentatively TRBD1 (5 bases). CDR3 length: 13 residues. Germline V gives CDR1 SEHNR, CDR2 FQNEAQ (reference sequence). Written as DNA, the CDR3 is TGTGCCAGCAGCCTTGACCTGGACATCGCTAAGCTCTTC. It is translated as CASSLDLDIAKLF. The variable domain in full, with the rest retrieved from reference TRBV7-9 and TRBJ1-2, is DTGVSQNPRHKITKRGQNVTFRCDPISEHNRLYWYRQTLGQGPEFLTYFQNEAQLEKSRLLSDRFSAERPKGSFSTLEIQRTEQGDSAMYLCASSLDLDIAKLFGSGTRLTVV.

This clone was seen only once. The J gene is TRBJ2-7, the V gene TRBV5-5, with no clear D. CDR3 length: 12 residues. V shed 2 bases and J shed 4 bases, with 7 bases lying between them. Germline CDR1 and CDR2: SGHKS and YYEKEE (reference sequence). CDR3 DNA: TGTGCCAGCAGCTTCACCATGTACGAGCAGTACTTC. Protein: CASSFTMYEQYF. Filled out from reference TRBV5-5 and TRBJ2-7, the complete variable domain reads DAGVTQSPTHLIKTRGQQVTLRCSPISGHKSVSWYQQVLGQGPQFIFQYYEKEERGRGNFPDRFSARQFPNYSSELNVNALLLGDSALYLCASSFTMYEQYFGPGTRLTVT.

The chain has TRBV7-8 and TRBJ2-1; 7 nucleotides align to TRBD1. The CDR3 contains 15 residues. Per germline, CDR1 SGHVS and CDR2 FQNEAQ. Trimming at V came to 5 bases and at J to 5 bases, leaving 9 bases not matched to a gene. CDR3 bases: TGTGCCAGCAGCCTGCGACAGGGTTTGAACAATGAGCAGTTCTTC. Amino acids: CASSLRQGLNNEQFF.

The chain has TRBV18 and TRBJ1-6; 10 nucleotides match TRBD1. Germline V gene sequence: CDR1 KGHSH, CDR2 LQKENI. The CDR3 consists of 16 residues. J gave up 8 bases and V 2 bases, and 6 bases lay outside the gene matches. The CDR3 loop is CASSPSAGTGDSPLHF. The CDR3 bases are TGTGCCAGCTCACCATCTGCCGGGACAGGGGATTCACCCCTCCACTTT.

The chain's CDR3 is CASSLRQGGLEAFF. The CDR3 DNA follows: TGCGCCAGCAGCCTGAGACAGGGCGGGTTGGAAGCTTTCTTT. The chain recombines TRBV5-1 with TRBJ1-1, with TRBD1 matching over 7 bases. With V trimmed by 4 bases and J by 8 bases, 11 bases remained unmatched. Germline V gene lookup returns CDR1 SGHRS and CDR2 YFSETQ. This CDR3 comprises 14 residues.

This chain uses TRBV19 with TRBJ1-5, with D tentatively TRBD1 (5 bases). The V end was cut by 10 bases, the J end by 2 bases, with 24 bases between. The CDR3 sequence is 17 residues long. From germline, CDR1 is LNHDA and CDR2 SQIVND (reference sequence). Here the CDR3 DNA reads TGTGCCACCAGATGGGGCCCGGAAACCTCAGGCAATCAGCCCCAGCATTTT. As protein: CATRWGPETSGNQPQHF.

The chain couples TRBV15 to TRBJ1-5; D uncertain. Trimming cost V 3 bases and J 9 bases, with 12 bases left between them. The germline V gene encodes CDR1 LNHNV and CDR2 YYDKDF (reference sequence). The CDR3 extends over 13 amino acids. The CDR3 DNA reads TGTGCCACCAGCAGGGAAGGGTGGGGGCCCCAGCATTTT. It encodes CATSREGWGPQHF.

The rearrangement links TRBV2 to TRBJ2-2; D unresolved. The germline V gene encodes CDR1 SNHLY and CDR2 FYNNEI. The CDR3 has 14 amino acids. V gave up 11 bases and J gave up 4 bases, with 17 bases separating them. This chain's CDR3 is CASTPVRGTGELFF. CDR3 DNA: TGTGCCTCGACCCCAGTGAGAGGCACCGGGGAGCTGTTTTTT.

This clone was observed once. The rearrangement links TRBV7-9 to TRBJ1-4; D unclear. The germline V gene has CDR1 SEHNR and CDR2 FQNEAQ (reference sequence). CDR3 length: 13 residues. The V end lost 1 base, the J end lost 4 bases, and 4 bases lay between the germline ends. CDR3 in amino acids: CASSLDGNEKLFF. The DNA for the CDR3 is TGTGCCAGCAGCTTAGACGGTAATGAAAAACTGTTTTTT.

The rearrangement uses TRBV7-8 and TRBJ2-6; possibly TRBD1 or TRBD2 for D (5 bases each). V lost 2 bases and J lost 4, with 15 bases in between. The length of the CDR3 is 17 residues. Germline CDR1 reads SGHVS; CDR2 reads FQNEAQ. This CDR3 reads CASSLQGTPRGANVLTF. In DNA form, the CDR3 reads TGTGCCAGCAGCTTACAAGGGACCCCTCGAGGGGCCAACGTCCTGACTTTC.

This rearrangement joins TRBV10-3 to TRBJ1-2; perhaps TRBD1 as D (5 bases). Deletions cut 0 bases from V and 6 bases from J, with 8 bases between. In germline, CDR1 is ENHRY, CDR2 SYGVKD. CDR3 length: 13 amino acids. The CDR3 reads CAISESGGDGYTF. The CDR3 DNA is TGTGCCATCAGTGAGTCGGGGGGAGATGGCTACACCTTC.

The chain employs TRBV29-1 and TRBJ1-2, with TRBD1 matching over 7 bases. Germline CDR1 is SQVTM and CDR2 is ANQGSEA. The CDR3 consists of 14 residues. Trimming took 3 bases from V and 3 from J; bases not matched to a gene: 7. CDR3 nucleotides: TGCAGCGTTGAGGGGGTGGGACAGCACTATGGCTACACCTTC. It codes for CSVEGVGQHYGYTF.

The chain links TRBV5-1 to TRBJ1-5, with D perhaps matching TRBD1 (5 bases). Germline V lookup: CDR1 SGHRS, CDR2 YFSETQ. The length of the CDR3 is 16 residues. V was pared by 0 bases and J by 5 bases, with 15 bases between. The CDR3 spells CASSLGAGGGDQPQHF. In DNA, the CDR3 is TGCGCCAGCAGCTTGGGGGCTGGGGGTGGCGATCAGCCCCAGCATTTT. Using reference TRBV5-1 and TRBJ1-5 for the parts outside the CDR3, the full variable domain is KAGVTQTPRYLIKTRGQQVTLSCSPISGHRSVSWYQQTPGQGLQFLFEYFSETQRNKGNFPGRFSGRQFSNSRSEMNVSTLELGDSALYLCASSLGAGGGDQPQHFGDGTRLSIL.

The V and J genes are TRBV15 and TRBJ1-2; 8 bases fit TRBD1. V was pared by 4 bases and J by 3 bases, with 7 bases of the junction left unmatched. Looked up from germline, CDR1 is LNHNV and CDR2 is YYDKDF (reference sequence). The CDR3 spans 15 residues. CDR3 DNA: TGTGCCACCAGCACTCCACAGGGGGTCGACTATGGCTACACCTTC. Its protein is CATSTPQGVDYGYTF.

The V gene is TRBV9, the J gene TRBJ2-7, with D possibly being TRBD2 (7 bases). CDR3 length: 15 residues. Trimming took 0 bases from V and 2 from J, leaving 12 bases between them. CDR1 is SGDLS and CDR2 is YYNGEE in the germline V gene. This CDR3 is CASSVDGGPPYEQYF. Written as DNA, the CDR3 is TGTGCCAGCAGCGTAGACGGGGGGCCCCCCTACGAGCAGTACTTC.

This chain links TRBV11-3 with TRBJ2-7; weak D call: TRBD2 (7 bases). Trimming cost V 3 bases and J 5 bases, with 14 bases left between them. CDR3 length: 14 amino acids. CDR1 and CDR2 from the germline V gene are SGHNT and YENEEA. The CDR3 region is CASSLGRGSHEQYF. The CDR3 DNA is TGTGCCAGCAGCTTGGGGAGGGGGTCCCACGAGCAGTACTTC. The whole variable domain, remainder taken from reference TRBV11-3 and TRBJ2-7, is EAGVVQSPRYKIIEKKQPVAFWCNPISGHNTLYWYLQNLGQGPELLIRYENEEAVDDSQLPKDRFSAERLKGVDSTLKIQPAELGDSAVYLCASSLGRGSHEQYFGPGTRLTVT.

The rearrangement links TRBV7-8 to TRBJ1-3, with 7 nucleotides matching TRBD1. The J segment lost 0 bases and the V segment lost 5 bases, leaving 7 bases of the junction unmatched. From germline, CDR1 is SGHVS and CDR2 FQNEAQ. The CDR3 has 16 amino acids. The CDR3 spells CASSPGQRHSGNTIYF. The CDR3 bases are TGTGCCAGCAGCCCGGGACAGCGGCACTCTGGAAACACCATATATTTT.